This is a list of T cell receptor beta chains from one sample in a study of blood T cell repertoires in COVID-19. Profiled with immunoSEQ multiplex PCR; TCRdb holds only in-frame clones, not every one. The sample has 80,000 to 100,000 clones, roughly nine tenths seen once. Sequencing was performed on peripheral blood. The receptors derive from a human donor with active COVID-19. The donor label of this sample is uncertain. CDR3s include the opening cysteine and the closing phenylalanine or tryptophan. D genes are given only for firm matches.

cdr3_aa	v_call	j_call	d_call
CASSRSGDQETQYF	TRBV6-6	TRBJ2-5	TRBD2
CASSSVGAATDTQYF	TRBV27	TRBJ2-3	.
CASSSGTANTGELFF	TRBV5-4	TRBJ2-2	TRBD1
CASSQVPYGYTF	TRBV14	TRBJ1-2	.
CASSYFRQTPNEKLFF	TRBV6-2/TRBV6-3	TRBJ1-4	.
CASSPLGSTDTQYF	TRBV6-4	TRBJ2-3	.
CASSVVAGDAMGETQYF	TRBV9	TRBJ2-5	TRBD2
CASSVGRGYAYEQYF	TRBV9	TRBJ2-7	TRBD1
CSASSSQGSNQPQHF	TRBV20-1	TRBJ1-5	.
CASSQSGGGYYNEQFF	TRBV4-3	TRBJ2-1	TRBD2
CASSWTGGEGNYGYTF	TRBV25-1	TRBJ1-2	TRBD1
CAWHRDYEQYF	TRBV30	TRBJ2-7	.
CASRGGSEQFF	TRBV2	TRBJ2-1	TRBD2
CASSLVGMGGSYNEQFF	TRBV7-6	TRBJ2-1	.
CASSLAGNGYGYTF	TRBV5-1	TRBJ1-2	.
CATSDGGSLRGGELFF	TRBV24-1	TRBJ2-2	.
CASSSGRGRNNQPQHF	TRBV7-2	TRBJ1-5	.
CASSMFGTPNLNTGELFF	TRBV19	TRBJ2-2	.
CASSIGLASHEQYF	TRBV19	TRBJ2-7	TRBD2
CASNPTGPRNTEAFF	TRBV6-2/TRBV6-3	TRBJ1-1	TRBD1
CASSVKGASYNEQFF	TRBV9	TRBJ2-1	TRBD1
CASSVASAGGWTGELFF	TRBV9	TRBJ2-2	TRBD2
CASSGSGGIYNEQFF	TRBV9	TRBJ2-1	TRBD2
CASSEQGPDNNSPLHF	TRBV6-6	TRBJ1-6	TRBD1